Sequencing of this T cell receptor beta chain was carried out in a study of CD8 T cells in Susac syndrome. About the research overall: Active disease was present in about 6 of the sequenced Susac syndrome patients, and remission in about eight. Patients with Susac syndrome, at blood draw, were therapy-naive, on corticosteroids, or on intravenous immunoglobulin alone. Findings and limits, study-wide: Clonal expansion was not seen in any Susac syndrome CD4+ T cell repertoire.

This clonotype was found once. Antigen unknown. This CDR3 comprises 14 residues. Germline V lookup: CDR1 GTSNPN, CDR2 SVGIG (reference sequence). Trimming left V 3 bases short and J 5 bases short, with 16 bases between. Random hexamers primed reverse transcription of roughly 0.45 to 1 ug RNA. TCR beta CDR3 was amplified by immunoSEQ covering 54 Vbeta and 13 Jbeta. TCRdb re-called the immunoSEQ multiplex PCR reads through MiXCR, storing one row per CDR3 protein. The sample comprises some 99,000 distinct CDR3 sequences, 85% to 95% of which are singletons, and roughly 0.3% rests with the top ten. The chain carries TRBV30 and TRBJ2-5, with a tentative D call TRBD2 (5 bases). Material for sequencing was CD4+ T cells from PBMCs. This TCR derives from a human donor with Susac syndrome. The CDR3 bases are TGTGCCTGGAGGTCTAGCCCGGCTGGGGAGACCCAGTACTTC. It encodes CAWRSSPAGETQYF.